The clone carrying this T cell receptor beta chain has just one count. The data derive from a study of blood T cell repertoires in COVID-19. This CDR3 has 15 amino acids. Germline V gene sequence: CDR1 SGHAT, CDR2 FQNNGV. The germline V and J ends were trimmed by 1 base and 3 bases, with 10 bases remaining between them. Sequencing was performed with immunoSEQ multiplex PCR; in TCRdb, only in-frame clones are kept and a portion is missing. The data hold around 300,000 clones, with around 90% observed a single time. Input material: PBMCs or T cells enriched from blood (not recorded which). The rearrangement uses TRBV11-2 and TRBJ1-5; D ambiguous. This receptor was obtained from a woman in her forties or fifties who had recovered from COVID-19. The CDR3 protein is CASSLGAANNQPQHF. The CDR3 coding sequence is TGTGCCAGCAGCTTAGGTGCAGCGAACAATCAGCCCCAGCATTTT.